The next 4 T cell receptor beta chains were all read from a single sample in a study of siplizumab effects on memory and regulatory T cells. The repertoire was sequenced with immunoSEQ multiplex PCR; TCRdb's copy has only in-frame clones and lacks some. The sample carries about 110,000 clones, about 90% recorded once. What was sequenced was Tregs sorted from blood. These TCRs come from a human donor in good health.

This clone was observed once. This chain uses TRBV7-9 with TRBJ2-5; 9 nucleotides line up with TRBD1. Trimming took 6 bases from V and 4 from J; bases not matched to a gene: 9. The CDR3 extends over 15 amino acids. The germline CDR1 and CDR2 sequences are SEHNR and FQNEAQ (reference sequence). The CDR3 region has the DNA TGTGCCAGCAGTCGAGGGACAGGGCTTCGAGAGACCCAGTACTTC. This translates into CASSRGTGLRETQYF.

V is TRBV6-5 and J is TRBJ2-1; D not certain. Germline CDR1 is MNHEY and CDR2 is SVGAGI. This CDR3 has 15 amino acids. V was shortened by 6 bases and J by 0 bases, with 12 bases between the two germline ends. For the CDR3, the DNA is TGTGCCAGCAGGGCCACTCTCAGCTCCTACAATGAGCAGTTCTTC. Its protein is CASRATLSSYNEQFF.

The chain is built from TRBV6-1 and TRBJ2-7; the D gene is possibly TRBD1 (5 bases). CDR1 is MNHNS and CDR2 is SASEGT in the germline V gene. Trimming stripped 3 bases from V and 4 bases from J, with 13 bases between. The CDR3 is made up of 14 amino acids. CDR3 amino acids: CASSEGPVGYEQYF. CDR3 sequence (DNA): TGTGCCAGCAGTGAGGGGCCCGTTGGTTACGAGCAGTACTTC.

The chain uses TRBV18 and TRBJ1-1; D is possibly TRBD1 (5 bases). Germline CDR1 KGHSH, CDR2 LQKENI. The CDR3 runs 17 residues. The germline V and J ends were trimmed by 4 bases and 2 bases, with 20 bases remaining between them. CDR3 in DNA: TGTGCCAGCTCACAATATTCCGGGGCGATTTACAACACTGAAGCTTTCTTT. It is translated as CASSQYSGAIYNTEAFF.